A selection of T cell receptor beta chains follows, all from one sample in a study of glioma-infiltrating T cells. MiXCR, run by TCRdb on the multiplex PCR reads, gives a single entry per CDR3 protein. The sample contains about 180,000 distinct CDR3 sequences, more than 35% of which appear only once. The sequenced sample consisted of glioma tissue, nonneoplastic brain tissue, or PBMCs (not recorded which). The receptors stem from a human donor with low-grade glioma or glioblastoma, undergoing nonglioma brain surgery, or in good health (not recorded which). Both conserved end residues are part of each CDR3. The D gene is left open where the match is weak. Where a row states a size, it is once, few, many or the class of an expanded clone; other rows omit it.

NA,14,TRBJ2-3,TRBV18,many,TGTGCCAGCTCACCACCTTGGGCTTCAGATACGCAGTATTTT,CASSPPWASDTQYF
TRBD2,17,TRBJ2-3,TRBV7-9,NA,TGTGCCAGCAGCTCCGCATTAGCGGGAGTCCGTGTAGATACGCAGTATTTT,CASSSALAGVRVDTQYF
TRBD2,17,TRBJ2-1,TRBV5-1,NA,TGCGCCAGCATCCCGGGGGGGGCTTCAGGCTCCTACAATGAGCAGTTCTTC,CASIPGGASGSYNEQFF
NA,11,TRBJ1-1,TRBV7-9,many,TGTGCCAGCAGCTTTTTCGATGAAGCTTTCTTT,CASSFFDEAFF
NA,13,TRBJ1-1,TRBV19,many,TGTGCCAGTAAGGAGAAGGGGAACACTGAAGCTTTCTTT,CASKEKGNTEAFF
NA,14,TRBJ2-3,TRBV10-3,NA,TGTGCCATCAGCGGCACTAGAGGAATAGATACGCAGTATTTT,CAISGTRGIDTQYF
NA,13,TRBJ2-7,TRBV24-1,NA,TGTGCCACCAGTGATTCGGAGGGGGACGAGCAGTACTTC,CATSDSEGDEQYF
NA,14,TRBJ1-6,TRBV7-2,NA,TGTGCCAGCAGCTTAGTGGACACTAATTCACCCCTCCATTTT,CASSLVDTNSPLHF
NA,14,TRBJ1-1,TRBV4-2,many,TGTGCCAGCAGCCTTACGAGCCTGAACACTGAAGCTTTCTTT,CASSLTSLNTEAFF
TRBD2,16,TRBJ2-7,TRBV20-1,many,TGCAGTGCTAGAGCTCGTTGGACTAGCGGCTCCTACGAGCAGTACTTC,CSARARWTSGSYEQYF
NA,12,TRBJ2-3,TRBV4-1,NA,TGCGCCAGCAGCGGAGGCGCAGATACGAAGTATTTT,CASSGGADTKYF
NA,14,TRBJ1-6,TRBV18,few,TGTGCCAGCTCTCGGGAGAAAGCAAATTCACCCCTCCACTTT,CASSREKANSPLHF
NA,13,TRBJ2-3,TRBV12-3/TRBV12-4,NA,TGTGCCAGCAGTTCACTAGAGGGAGATACGCAGTATTTT,CASSSLEGDTQYF
NA,15,TRBJ2-3,TRBV11-2,NA,TGTGCCAGCAGTAAAATTAGTGTGAACCTCGGGACGCAGTATTTT,CASSKISVNLGTQYF
NA,15,TRBJ2-3,TRBV7-3,NA,TGTGCCAGCTCCCCGGAGGGCGGTACCACAGATACGCAGTATTTT,CASSPEGGTTDTQYF
NA,12,TRBJ2-7,TRBV29-1,few,TGCAGCGTTGAACTGCGGCCTTACGAGCAGTACTTC,CSVELRPYEQYF
NA,18,TRBJ2-6,TRBV28,NA,TGTGCCAGCAGTTTAGGCGGCAGTGGGCCCTCTGGGGCCAACGTCCTGACTTTC,CASSLGGSGPSGANVLTF
NA,15,TRBJ1-3,TRBV28,NA,TGTGCCAGCGAATTAGGCTCCTTATCTGGAAACACAATATATTTT,CASELGSLSGNTIYF
NA,14,TRBJ1-1,TRBV5-4,few,TGTGCCAGCAGCTTGGCCGAAGCAGAGGCGAGAGCTTTCTTT,CASSLAEAEARAFF
NA,16,TRBJ2-3,TRBV28,NA,TGTGCCAGCGGTTTGAGTATCCCCGAGAACACAGATACGCAGTATTTT,CASGLSIPENTDTQYF
NA,15,TRBJ2-2,TRBV12-3/TRBV12-4,NA,TGTGCCAGCAGTTTTGCGGGACCACACACCGGGGAGCTGTTTTTT,CASSFAGPHTGELFF
NA,14,TRBJ2-7,TRBV2,many,TGTGCCAGCGGAGCGGTCAGGGGAAGCTACGAGCAGTACTTC,CASGAVRGSYEQYF
NA,14,TRBJ2-5,TRBV7-9,many,TGTGCCAGCAGCTTAGTCCAGTACCAAGAGACCCAGTACTTC,CASSLVQYQETQYF
NA,12,TRBJ2-1,TRBV2,NA,TGTTCCAGCAGTGTAGGGAGCGGTGAGCAGTTCTTC,CSSSVGSGEQFF
NA,12,TRBJ2-7,TRBV28,many,TGTGCCAGCAGCCCGGTACCGTACGAGCAGTACTTC,CASSPVPYEQYF
TRBD2,16,TRBJ2-5,TRBV25-1,NA,TGTGCCAGCAGTGAGGGTAGACTAGCGGAGCAAGAGACCAAGTACTTC,CASSEGRLAEQETKYF
TRBD2,15,TRBJ2-2,TRBV5-5,NA,TGTGCCAGCAGCGCTAGCGGGACTAACACCGGGGAGCTGTTTTTT,CASSASGTNTGELFF
NA,13,TRBJ2-2,TRBV12-3/TRBV12-4,few,TGTGCCAGCAAAGCGTCGATCACCGGGGAGCTGTTTTTT,CASKASITGELFF
TRBD2,14,TRBJ2-7,TRBV20-1,many,TGCAGTGCTAGAGGGACTAGCGGGAGGTACGAGCAGTACTTC,CSARGTSGRYEQYF
NA,12,TRBJ2-5,TRBV6-2/TRBV6-3,NA,TGTGCCATCAGCAGGCTCCAAGAGACCCAGTACTTC,CAISRLQETQYF
NA,15,TRBJ2-5,TRBV5-1,once,TGCGCCAGCAGCTTGGTCGACGGGAACCAAGAGACCCAGTACTTC,CASSLVDGNQETQYF
TRBD2,14,TRBJ2-7,TRBV18,few,TGTGCCAGCTCATCTACCAGCGGGGGTCTCGAGCAGTACTTC,CASSSTSGGLEQYF
NA,12,TRBJ2-7,TRBV28,many,TGTGCCAGCAGTTTTCAGAACTACGAGCAGTACTTC,CASSFQNYEQYF
TRBD1,14,TRBJ2-7,TRBV27,many,TGTGCCAGCAGTCAGACAGGGGCGGTCTACGAGCAGTACTTC,CASSQTGAVYEQYF
NA,15,TRBJ2-5,TRBV7-2,NA,TGTGCCAGCAGTCGACAATCTAGGGCACAAGAGACCCAGTACTTC,CASSRQSRAQETQYF
NA,12,TRBJ2-7,TRBV14,NA,TGTGCCAGCAGAACAGAGGCCTACGAGCAGTACTTC,CASRTEAYEQYF
TRBD1,13,TRBJ2-3,TRBV10-3,NA,TGTGCCACCCGACAGGGGGCATTGGATGAGCAGTCCTTT,CATRQGALDEQSF
TRBD1,16,TRBJ1-2,TRBV27,many,TGTGCCAGCCGACCCAAGACAGGGATAAACAACTATGGCTACACCTTC,CASRPKTGINNYGYTF
NA,16,TRBJ1-2,TRBV18,NA,TGTGCCAGCTCACACCCCTCGACGGTGGAGAGCTATGGCTACACCTTC,CASSHPSTVESYGYTF
NA,14,TRBJ1-1,TRBV19,NA,TGTGCCAGTAGTCTGACAGGAGGAGAGACTGAAGCTTTCTTT,CASSLTGGETEAFF
NA,14,TRBJ1-3,TRBV2,NA,TGTGCCAGCAGAAATAGCAGGACCGGAAACACCATATATTTT,CASRNSRTGNTIYF